Shown below are 15 T cell receptor beta chains from a single sample sequenced in a study of blood T cell repertoires in COVID-19. Assay used: immunoSEQ multiplex PCR; TCRdb lists only in-frame clones, some missing. The sample has 95,000 to 150,000 clones; 88% are singletons. Sequenced sample: peripheral blood. The receptors stem from a woman between 45 and 65 years old with active or convalescent COVID-19.

This clone was observed a single time. CDR3 region: CASRRGGEAYEQYF. CDR3 nucleotide sequence: TGTGCCAGCAGACGGGGGGGCGAGGCCTACGAGCAGTACTTC. The chain is built from TRBV3-1 (or the pseudogene TRBV3-2) and TRBJ2-7; TRBD2 matches 8 bases. CDR1 is LGHDT and CDR2 is YNNKEL in the germline V gene (reference sequence). The CDR3 loop spans 14 amino acids. After removal of 6 bases from V and 2 bases from J, the junction contained 6 bases not matched to a gene.

J is TRBJ2-7 and V is TRBV5-1; D may be TRBD1 (6 bases). Germline lookup yields CDR1 SGHRS and CDR2 YFSETQ. Deletions cut 0 bases from V and 7 bases from J, with 11 bases between. CDR3 size: 13 residues. The CDR3 spells CASSLGTAFEQYF. The CDR3 bases are TGCGCCAGCAGCTTGGGGACAGCCTTTGAGCAGTACTTC.

This chain connects TRBV6-6 to TRBJ1-1; unclear D gene. Germline lookup yields CDR1 MNHNY and CDR2 SVGAGI (reference sequence). The CDR3 sequence is 11 residues long. V was clipped by 7 bases and J by 5 bases, with 8 bases between them. CDR3 sequence (DNA): TGTGCCAGCACCGCGGGGACTGAAGCTTTCTTT. Translated: CASTAGTEAFF.

This clone appeared once. CDR3 sequence: CASSLISYNEQFF. CDR3 sequence (DNA): TGTGCCAGCAGCTTAATTAGCTACAATGAGCAGTTCTTC. The V gene is TRBV7-9, the J gene TRBJ2-1, with D hard to call. There are 13 residues in the CDR3. Trimming cost V 2 bases and J 3 bases, with 5 bases left between them. Germline CDR1 SEHNR, CDR2 FQNEAQ (reference sequence).

The rearrangement uses TRBV28 and TRBJ2-7; possible D gene TRBD2, 6 bases. Trimming removed 4 bases at V and 1 base at J, with 23 bases between. The germline V gene encodes CDR1 MDHEN and CDR2 SYDVKM. The CDR3 totals 18 residues. For the CDR3, the DNA is TGTGCCAGCAGTTCAAGAGAGCTCAGGAGGGGAAGGTCCTACGAGCAGTACTTC. Its translation is CASSSRELRRGRSYEQYF.

The gene calls are TRBV4-2 and TRBJ2-7; 9 nucleotides match TRBD2. The CDR3 covers 15 residues. Trimming cost V 1 base and J 3 bases; bases outside gene matches: 4. Germline CDR1 LGHNA, CDR2 YNFKEQ. The CDR3 region has the DNA TGTGCCAGCAGCCAAGTAGGGCGGGAGGGCTACGAGCAGTACTTC. Translating it yields CASSQVGREGYEQYF.

The gene calls are TRBV5-6 and TRBJ2-7; the match to TRBD2 covers 7 bases. The CDR3 covers 15 residues. The ends lost 1 base at V and 3 bases at J; junction bases unmatched: 7. The germline CDR1 and CDR2 sequences are SGHDT and YYEEEE. CDR3 in DNA: TGTGCCAGCAGCTTGAGCCGGGACTATCACTACGAGCAGTACTTC. Its translation is CASSLSRDYHYEQYF.

V usage is TRBV28 and J usage is TRBJ1-3; TRBD1 might be the D (5 bases). CDR3 length equals 15 residues. Trimming left V 2 bases short and J 0 bases short, with 8 bases between. Germline V gene lookup returns CDR1 MDHEN and CDR2 SYDVKM. CDR3 region: CASSLRQYSGNTIYF. The CDR3 nucleotides are TGTGCCAGCAGTTTAAGACAGTACTCTGGAAACACCATATATTTT.

The V call is TRBV18, the J call TRBJ2-7; TRBD2 matches 12 bases. J gave up 6 bases and V 1 base, and 10 bases lay outside the gene matches. The CDR3 contains 17 residues. From germline, CDR1 is KGHSH and CDR2 LQKENI. CDR3 amino acids: CASSPQGLAGGRREQYF. In DNA form, the CDR3 reads TGTGCCAGCTCACCACAGGGCCTAGCGGGAGGGCGCCGCGAGCAGTACTTC.

The genes are TRBV24-1 and TRBJ2-1, with D possibly matching TRBD2 (6 bases). V shed 3 bases and J shed 4 bases, with 9 bases lying between them. This CDR3 spans 14 amino acids. CDR1 and CDR2 from the germline V gene are KGHDR and SFDVKD. CDR3 sequence: CATSDVGRYNEQFF. CDR3 nucleotides: TGTGCCACCAGTGATGTCGGGAGATACAATGAGCAGTTCTTC.

V is TRBV5-5 and J is TRBJ2-3, with TRBD2 matching 9 bases. Germline assignment: CDR1 SGHKS and CDR2 YYEKEE (reference sequence). This CDR3 is built from 16 residues. V was clipped by 3 bases and J by 5 bases; unmatched bases: 10. CDR3 bases: TGTGCCAGCAGCTCGACCTTTAGCGGGAGTAAAGATACGCAGTATTTT. Translated, it gives CASSSTFSGSKDTQYF.

V gene TRBV2 combines with J gene TRBJ2-6, with 11 nucleotides matching TRBD1. J lost 0 bases, V lost 6 bases, and 10 bases had no gene match. There are 19 residues in the CDR3. Germline V CDR1 and CDR2: SNHLY, FYNNEI. CDR3: CASRKGLGTGGSGANVLTF. As DNA, the CDR3 is TGTGCCAGCAGGAAGGGGCTTGGGACAGGGGGCTCTGGGGCCAACGTCCTGACTTTC.

V gene TRBV24-1 combines with J gene TRBJ1-4; TRBD1 matches at 7 bases. CDR1 is KGHDR, CDR2 SFDVKD, per germline. V gave up 4 bases and J gave up 8 bases; unmatched junction bases: 9. There are 15 residues in the CDR3. The CDR3 here is CATSDGGGGREKLFF. The CDR3 DNA follows: TGTGCCACCAGTGACGGAGGGGGCGGCCGGGAAAAACTGTTTTTT.

The genes are TRBV29-1 and TRBJ2-1, with D possibly TRBD1 on 6 matching bases. V was cut by 5 bases and J by 6 bases, with 14 bases left in between. CDR3 length: 13 residues. Per the germline V gene, CDR1 is SQVTM and CDR2 is ANQGSEA. CDR3 region: CSVYPTGINEQFF. The CDR3 DNA is TGCAGCGTTTACCCAACAGGGATCAATGAGCAGTTCTTC.

This chain joins TRBV3-1 (or the pseudogene TRBV3-2) and TRBJ1-5; TRBD1 might be the D (5 bases). CDR1 LGHDT and CDR2 YNNKEL come from the germline V gene (reference sequence). The CDR3 totals 13 residues. V was pared by 11 bases and J by 0 bases, with 11 bases between. The CDR3 region is CAWTPGSNQPQHF. CDR3 bases: TGTGCCTGGACACCAGGTAGCAATCAGCCCCAGCATTTT.